Listed below are T cell receptor beta chains from one sample, sequenced in a study of T cell responses to AZD1222 COVID-19 vaccine. Produced via immunoSEQ multiplex PCR; TCRdb's table is partial and in-frame only. The table shows 100,000 to 150,000 clones, with approximately 90% occurring only once. Sequences were derived from peripheral blood, sampled on day 0 of MenACWY control vaccination. These receptors were obtained from an adult in good health. Both conserved end residues are part of each CDR3. Fields, in order: clone size, J gene, D gene, V gene, CDR3 protein, CDR3 DNA. The D gene is left open where the match is weak. Clone size is not always given. Where it is, it says once, few, many or a class for expanded clones.

. | TRBJ1-5 | . | TRBV4-1 | CASSQERVRDTGIPNQPQHF | TGCGCCAGCAGCCAAGAGCGGGTCAGGGACACCGGAATACCGAATCAGCCCCAGCATTTT
once | TRBJ2-7 | . | TRBV10-1 | CASSESGTQSYEQYF | TGCGCCAGCAGTGAGTCCGGGACCCAAAGCTACGAGCAGTACTTC
. | TRBJ1-1 | . | TRBV12-3/TRBV12-4 | CASWAGYSTEAFF | TGTGCCAGCTGGGCTGGGTATAGCACTGAAGCTTTCTTT
. | TRBJ2-7 | TRBD2 | TRBV4-1 | CASSRTGLAGDEQYF | TGCGCCAGCAGCCGCACCGGCCTAGCGGGAGACGAGCAGTACTTC
. | TRBJ1-2 | . | TRBV30 | CAWSVAGVHGYTF | TGTGCCTGGAGTGTAGCCGGGGTCCATGGCTACACCTTC
. | TRBJ2-3 | . | TRBV7-2 | CASSLGGGQLTDTQYF | TGTGCCAGCAGCTTAGGGGGTGGGCAGCTGACAGATACGCAGTATTTT
. | TRBJ1-5 | . | TRBV5-1 | CASSVGGGDNQPQHF | TGCGCCAGCAGCGTCGGAGGAGGGGACAATCAGCCCCAGCATTTT
. | TRBJ2-7 | . | TRBV30 | CAWSPNSRYEQYF | TGTGCCTGGAGTCCCAATAGTCGCTACGAGCAGTACTTC
once | TRBJ1-5 | TRBD1 | TRBV6-5 | CASGDRELQPQHF | TGTGCCAGCGGAGACAGGGAGCTTCAGCCCCAGCATTTT
. | TRBJ2-1 | . | TRBV7-9 | CASSLGWGKGGEQFF | TGTGCCAGCAGCTTAGGATGGGGGAAGGGAGGTGAGCAGTTCTTC
. | TRBJ1-3 | . | TRBV14 | CASSQDGAGLFGNTIYF | TGTGCCAGCAGCCAAGATGGGGCAGGGCTTTTTGGAAACACCATATATTTT
. | TRBJ1-2 | . | TRBV24-1 | CATSDLNGYTF | TGTGCCACCAGTGACCTTAATGGCTACACCTTC
. | TRBJ2-1 | TRBD2 | TRBV7-2 | CASSLVRLAGGYNEQFF | TGTGCCAGCAGCTTAGTGCGTCTAGCGGGAGGGTACAATGAGCAGTTCTTC
. | TRBJ2-7 | . | TRBV2 | CASRILYEQYF | TGTGCCAGCAGGATCCTCTACGAGCAGTACTTC
once | TRBJ2-7 | TRBD1 | TRBV6-5 | CASRKPGQRSYEQYF | TGTGCCAGCAGGAAACCGGGACAGCGATCCTACGAGCAGTACTTC
. | TRBJ1-2 | TRBD1 | TRBV7-9 | CASSPNYRDSYGYTF | TGTGCCAGCAGCCCCAATTACCGGGACAGCTATGGCTACACCTTC
. | TRBJ2-3 | TRBD2 | TRBV4-3 | CASSQDVGGSADTQYF | TGCGCCAGCAGCCAAGACGTGGGAGGGTCCGCAGATACGCAGTATTTT
. | TRBJ1-6 | TRBD1 | TRBV19 | CASHDRGRSPLHF | TGTGCCAGCCACGACAGGGGGCGTTCACCCCTCCACTTT
. | TRBJ1-1 | . | TRBV5-1 | CASSLSAGNTEAFF | TGCGCCAGCAGCTTGAGTGCAGGGAACACTGAAGCTTTCTTT
. | TRBJ1-2 | TRBD1 | TRBV6-5 | CASKRTGVDYGYTF | TGTGCCAGCAAGAGGACAGGAGTAGACTATGGCTACACCTTC